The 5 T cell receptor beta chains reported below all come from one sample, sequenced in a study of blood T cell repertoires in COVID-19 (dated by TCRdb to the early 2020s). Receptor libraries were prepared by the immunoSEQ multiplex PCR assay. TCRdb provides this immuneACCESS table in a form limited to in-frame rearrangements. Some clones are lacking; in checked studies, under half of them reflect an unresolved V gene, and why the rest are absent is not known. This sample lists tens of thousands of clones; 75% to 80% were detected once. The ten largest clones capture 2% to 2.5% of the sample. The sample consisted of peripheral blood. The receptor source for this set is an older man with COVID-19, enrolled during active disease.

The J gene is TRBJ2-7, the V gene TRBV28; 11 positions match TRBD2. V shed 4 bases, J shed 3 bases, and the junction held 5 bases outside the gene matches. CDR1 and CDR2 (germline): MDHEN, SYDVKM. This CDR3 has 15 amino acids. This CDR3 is CASSWGGLAGYEQYF. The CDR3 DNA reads TGTGCCAGCAGTTGGGGAGGACTAGCGGGCTACGAGCAGTACTTC.

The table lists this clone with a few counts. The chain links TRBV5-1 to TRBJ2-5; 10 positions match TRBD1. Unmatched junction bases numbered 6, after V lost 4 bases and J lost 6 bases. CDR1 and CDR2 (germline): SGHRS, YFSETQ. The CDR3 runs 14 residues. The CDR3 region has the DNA TGCGCCAGCAGCCTGGGACAGGGGACACAGACCCAGTACTTC. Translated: CASSLGQGTQTQYF.

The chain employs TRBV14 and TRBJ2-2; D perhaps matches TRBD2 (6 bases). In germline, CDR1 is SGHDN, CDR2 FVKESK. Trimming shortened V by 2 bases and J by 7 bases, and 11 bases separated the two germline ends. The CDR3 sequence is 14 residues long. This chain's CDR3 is CASSQLKEGGELFF. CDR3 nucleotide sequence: TGTGCCAGCAGCCAATTAAAGGAGGGCGGGGAGCTGTTTTTT.

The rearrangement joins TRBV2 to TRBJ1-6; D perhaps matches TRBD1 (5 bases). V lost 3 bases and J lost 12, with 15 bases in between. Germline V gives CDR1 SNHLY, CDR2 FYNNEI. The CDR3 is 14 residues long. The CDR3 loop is CASSEFGGGEPLHF. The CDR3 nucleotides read TGTGCCAGCAGTGAGTTCGGGGGAGGGGAACCCCTCCACTTT.

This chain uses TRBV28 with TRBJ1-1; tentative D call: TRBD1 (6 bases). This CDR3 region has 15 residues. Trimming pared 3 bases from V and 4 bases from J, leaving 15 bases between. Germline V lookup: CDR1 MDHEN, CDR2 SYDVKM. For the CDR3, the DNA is TGTGCCAGCAGTTTCCTCACGGGAGGGGGCACTGAAGCTTTCTTT. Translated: CASSFLTGGGTEAFF.